This TCR beta chain is from a study of blood T cell repertoires in COVID-19. Background on the study: Sites across the United States, Italy and Spain contributed samples from acute and convalescent COVID-19. From T cells, B-cell-depleted T cells, or PBMCs came the material, which was cDNA or gDNA.

In the original analysis: Reference gene primer amplification gave estimated nucleated cell counts. Profiling relied on immunoSEQ multiplex PCR, and the TCRdb table lists in-frame clones only, not all of them. The V and J calls and clone size come from that table; D and trimming were worked out from the DNA. The table has some 300,000 clones, just under 85% seen once. Trimming pared 5 bases from V and 7 bases from J, leaving 14 bases between. This CDR3 region has 13 residues. The V gene's germline CDR1 is MGHRA and CDR2 YSYEKL. This clone was seen just once. The chain uses TRBV4-1 and TRBJ1-2; a weak D match, TRBD1 (5 bases). The sample taken for sequencing was peripheral blood. The TCR comes from a woman in her fifties or sixties with active or convalescent COVID-19. The CDR3 sequence is CASSGFRQRGYTF. The CDR3 DNA reads as TGCGCCAGCAGCGGTTTTCGACAGCGTGGCTACACCTTC.